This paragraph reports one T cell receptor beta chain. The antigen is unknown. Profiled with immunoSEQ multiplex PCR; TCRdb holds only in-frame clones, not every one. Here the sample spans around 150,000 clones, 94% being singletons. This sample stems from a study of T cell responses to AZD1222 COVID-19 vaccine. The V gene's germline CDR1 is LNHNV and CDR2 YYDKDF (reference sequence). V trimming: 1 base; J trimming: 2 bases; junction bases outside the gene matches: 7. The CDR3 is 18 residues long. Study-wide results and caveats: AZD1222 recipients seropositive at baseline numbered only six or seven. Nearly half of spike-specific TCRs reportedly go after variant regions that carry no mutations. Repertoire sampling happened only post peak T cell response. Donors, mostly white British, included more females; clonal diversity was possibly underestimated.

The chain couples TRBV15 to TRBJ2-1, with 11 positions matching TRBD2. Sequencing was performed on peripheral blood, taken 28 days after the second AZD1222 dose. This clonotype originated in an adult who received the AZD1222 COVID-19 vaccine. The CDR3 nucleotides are TGTGCCACCAGCAGAGTTGTACTAGCGGGAGTCCCCTACAATGAGCAGTTCTTC. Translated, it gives CATSRVVLAGVPYNEQFF.